Listed below are T cell receptor beta chains from one sample, sequenced in a study of regulatory T cells in long-lasting Graves disease. MiXCR was run by TCRdb on the multiplex PCR reads, yielding one entry per CDR3 protein. The sample includes 500,000 or so distinct CDR3 sequences, around 15% seen only once; the top ten take 12%. The same specimen was also included in a second study, on T cells in Graves' hyperthyroidism and ophthalmopathy.

The specimen was peripheral blood mononuclear cells (PBMCs), collected at new diagnosis, from a patient treated with antithyroid drugs. The source of these receptors is a man between 40 and 49 years old with Graves disease. The CDR3 runs from the conserved cysteine through the conserved F or W. A D gene is named only where the DNA matches it firmly. Where a row states a size, it is once, few, many or the class of an expanded clone; other rows omit it.

size: few; J: TRBJ2-1; D: TRBD2; V: TRBV14; CDR3: CASSQPWTSGRADEQFF; DNA: TGTGCCAGCAGCCAACCTTGGACTAGCGGGAGGGCCGATGAGCAGTTCTTC
size: many; J: TRBJ2-1; D: TRBD2; V: TRBV28; CDR3: CASSLGGGFYNEQFF; DNA: TGTGCCAGCAGCCTGGGGGGGGGTTTCTACAATGAGCAGTTCTTC
size: many; J: TRBJ2-5; D: TRBD2; V: TRBV7-9; CDR3: CASSRGLAGQETQYF; DNA: TGTGCCAGCAGCCGCGGACTAGCGGGACAAGAGACCCAGTACTTC
size: many; J: TRBJ2-6; D: TRBD1; V: TRBV28; CDR3: CASCEGGSGANVLTF; DNA: TGTGCCAGCTGCGAAGGGGGCTCAGGGGCCAACGTCCTGACTTTC
size: many; J: TRBJ1-1; D: TRBD1; V: TRBV3-1; CDR3: CASGQVNTEAFF; DNA: TGTGCCAGCGGACAGGTGAACACTGAAGCTTTCTTT
size: many; J: TRBJ2-1; D: TRBD2; V: TRBV24-1; CDR3: CATSDPRTSPSLGEQFF; DNA: TGTGCCACCAGTGACCCTCGGACTAGCCCCTCCCTAGGCGAGCAGTTCTTC
size: many; J: TRBJ2-3; D: TRBD1; V: TRBV29-1; CDR3: CSAGDRGRDTQYF; DNA: TGCAGCGCTGGGGACAGGGGGCGGGATACGCAGTATTTT
size: many; J: TRBJ2-3; D: .; V: TRBV28; CDR3: CASSYQQGYTDTQYF; DNA: TGTGCCAGCAGTTATCAACAGGGCTACACAGATACGCAGTATTTT
size: .; J: TRBJ1-4; D: .; V: TRBV7-2; CDR3: CASSPSRAEKLFF; DNA: TGTGCCAGCAGCCCCTCCCGGGCAGAAAAACTGTTTTTT
size: many; J: TRBJ2-5; D: TRBD1; V: TRBV11-3; CDR3: CASSTRTGWGETQYF; DNA: TGTGCCAGCAGCACCCGGACAGGGTGGGGAGAGACCCAGTACTTC
size: .; J: TRBJ1-6; D: TRBD1; V: TRBV7-9; CDR3: CASSSRQGVWSPLHF; DNA: TGTGCCAGCAGCTCACGACAGGGGGTATGGTCACCCCTCCACTTT
size: .; J: TRBJ1-3; D: .; V: TRBV6-1; CDR3: CASSALRTESGNTIYF; DNA: TGTGCCAGCAGCGCTCTCAGAACTGAGTCTGGAAACACCATATATTTT
size: once; J: TRBJ1-5; D: .; V: TRBV19; CDR3: CASSIRRDSSNQPQHF; DNA: TGTGCCAGTAGTATCAGGAGGGACTCGAGCAATCAGCCCCAGCATTTT
size: few; J: TRBJ1-4; D: .; V: TRBV5-5; CDR3: CASSPGVREKLFF; DNA: TGTGCCAGCAGCCCCGGTGTTCGGGAAAAACTGTTTTTT
size: few; J: TRBJ2-7; D: TRBD2; V: TRBV13; CDR3: CASSLWSLGLREAYEQYF; DNA: TGTGCCAGCAGCTTATGGAGTTTGGGACTACGCGAAGCCTACGAGCAGTACTTC
size: many; J: TRBJ2-3; D: .; V: TRBV28; CDR3: CASWGPNLRSGTDTQYF; DNA: TGTGCCAGCTGGGGCCCAAATCTCCGGTCTGGCACAGATACGCAGTATTTT
size: many; J: TRBJ2-4; D: TRBD2; V: TRBV11-2; CDR3: CASSLKGGSGGNIQYF; DNA: TGTGCCAGCAGCTTAAAAGGAGGTTCGGGGGGAAACATTCAGTACTTC
size: many; J: TRBJ2-7; D: .; V: TRBV28; CDR3: CASSLPELGLDEQYF; DNA: TGTGCCAGCAGTTTACCCGAATTAGGGTTGGACGAGCAGTACTTC
size: many; J: TRBJ2-7; D: TRBD2; V: TRBV20-1; CDR3: CSARPGGYYEQYF; DNA: TGCAGTGCTCGCCCGGGAGGGTACTACGAGCAGTACTTC
size: few; J: TRBJ2-7; D: TRBD1; V: TRBV11-2; CDR3: CASTPGQGFNEQYF; DNA: TGTGCCAGCACCCCGGGACAGGGGTTCAACGAGCAGTACTTC
size: many; J: TRBJ2-1; D: .; V: TRBV5-1; CDR3: CASSLWVGSSYNEQFF; DNA: TGCGCCAGCAGCTTGTGGGTGGGAAGCTCCTACAATGAGCAGTTCTTC
size: many; J: TRBJ2-7; D: TRBD2; V: TRBV28; CDR3: CASSLRTRSQYF; DNA: TGTGCCAGCAGTTTGAGGACTAGATCGCAGTACTTC
size: many; J: TRBJ2-1; D: .; V: TRBV3-1; CDR3: CASSQEWGWVGRTYNEQFF; DNA: TGTGCCAGCAGCCAAGAGTGGGGTTGGGTCGGGAGAACCTACAATGAGCAGTTCTTC
size: many; J: TRBJ1-1; D: .; V: TRBV20-1; CDR3: CSARDERGSRAFF; DNA: TGCAGTGCTAGAGATGAGAGGGGATCGAGGGCTTTCTTT